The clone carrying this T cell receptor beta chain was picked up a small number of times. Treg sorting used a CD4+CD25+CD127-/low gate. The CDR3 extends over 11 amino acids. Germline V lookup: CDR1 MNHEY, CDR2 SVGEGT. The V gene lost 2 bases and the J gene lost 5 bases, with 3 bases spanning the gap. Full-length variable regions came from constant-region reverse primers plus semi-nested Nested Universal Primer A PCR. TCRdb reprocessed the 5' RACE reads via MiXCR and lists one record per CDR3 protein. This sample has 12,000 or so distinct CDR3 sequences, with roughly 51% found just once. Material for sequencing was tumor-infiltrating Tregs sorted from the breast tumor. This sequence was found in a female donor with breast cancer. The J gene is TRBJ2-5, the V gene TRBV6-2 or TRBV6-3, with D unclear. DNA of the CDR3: TGTGCCAGCAGTTACACGGAGACCCAGTACTTC. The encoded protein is CASSYTETQYF.